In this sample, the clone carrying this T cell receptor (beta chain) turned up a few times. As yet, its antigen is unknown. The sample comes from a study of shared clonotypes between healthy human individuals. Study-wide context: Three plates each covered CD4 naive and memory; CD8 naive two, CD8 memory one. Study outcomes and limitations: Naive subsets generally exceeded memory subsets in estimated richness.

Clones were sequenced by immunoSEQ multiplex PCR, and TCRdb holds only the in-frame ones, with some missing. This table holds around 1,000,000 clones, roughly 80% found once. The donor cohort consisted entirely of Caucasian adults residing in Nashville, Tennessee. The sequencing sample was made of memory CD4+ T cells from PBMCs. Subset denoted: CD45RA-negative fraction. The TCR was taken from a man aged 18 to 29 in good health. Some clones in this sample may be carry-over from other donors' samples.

The CDR3 region is CASSLEGARSGNTIYF. The CDR3 DNA sequence: TGTGCCAGCAGCTTGGAAGGGGCGCGCTCTGGAAACACCATATATTTT. This chain links TRBV5-4 with TRBJ1-3, with D perhaps TRBD1 (5 bases). V was trimmed by 0 bases and J by 0 bases, leaving 10 bases between them. Germline-derived CDR1 and CDR2 are SGHNT and YYREEE (reference sequence). The CDR3 covers 16 residues.